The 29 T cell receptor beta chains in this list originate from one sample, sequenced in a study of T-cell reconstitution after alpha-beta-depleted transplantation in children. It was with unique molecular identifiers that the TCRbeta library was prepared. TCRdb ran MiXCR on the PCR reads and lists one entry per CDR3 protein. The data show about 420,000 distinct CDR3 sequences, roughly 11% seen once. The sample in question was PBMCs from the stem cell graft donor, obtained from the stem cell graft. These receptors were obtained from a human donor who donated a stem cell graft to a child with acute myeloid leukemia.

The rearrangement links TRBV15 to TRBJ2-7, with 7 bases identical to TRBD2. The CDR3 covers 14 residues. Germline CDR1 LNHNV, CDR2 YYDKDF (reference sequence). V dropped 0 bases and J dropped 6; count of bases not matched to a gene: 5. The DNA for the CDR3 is TGTGCCACCAGCAGAGATCTCGGGGAGGGCGAGCAGTACTTC. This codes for CATSRDLGEGEQYF.

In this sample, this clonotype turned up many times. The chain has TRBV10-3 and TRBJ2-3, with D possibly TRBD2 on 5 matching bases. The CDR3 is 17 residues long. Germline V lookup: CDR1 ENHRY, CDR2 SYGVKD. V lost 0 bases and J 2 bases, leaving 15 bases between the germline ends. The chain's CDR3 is CAISESIASLATDTQYF. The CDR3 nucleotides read TGTGCCATCAGTGAGTCGATAGCCAGCCTAGCCACAGATACGCAGTATTTT.

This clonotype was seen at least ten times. The CDR3 nucleotides read TGTGCCAGCAGCGCGGGAGGGCAGGGGGCTAACAATGAGCAGTTCTTC. This gives the protein CASSAGGQGANNEQFF. The rearrangement uses TRBV9 and TRBJ2-1; D might be TRBD1 or TRBD2, each matching 8 bases. CDR3 size: 16 residues. V lost 3 bases and J 5 bases, leaving 18 bases between the germline ends. Germline values: CDR1 SGDLS, CDR2 YYNGEE.

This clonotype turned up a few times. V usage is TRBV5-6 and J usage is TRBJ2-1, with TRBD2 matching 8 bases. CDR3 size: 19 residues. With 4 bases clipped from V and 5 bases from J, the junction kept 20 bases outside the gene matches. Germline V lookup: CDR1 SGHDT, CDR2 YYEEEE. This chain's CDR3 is CASSPQRGSGDLRHNEQFF. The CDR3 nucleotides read TGTGCCAGCAGCCCACAGAGGGGTAGCGGGGATCTTAGGCACAATGAGCAGTTCTTC. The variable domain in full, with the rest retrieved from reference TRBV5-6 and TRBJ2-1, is DAGVTQSPTHLIKTRGQQVTLRCSPKSGHDTVSWYQQALGQGPQFIFQYYEEEERQRGNFPDRFSGHQFPNYSSELNVNALLLGDSALYLCASSPQRGSGDLRHNEQFFGPGTRLTVL.

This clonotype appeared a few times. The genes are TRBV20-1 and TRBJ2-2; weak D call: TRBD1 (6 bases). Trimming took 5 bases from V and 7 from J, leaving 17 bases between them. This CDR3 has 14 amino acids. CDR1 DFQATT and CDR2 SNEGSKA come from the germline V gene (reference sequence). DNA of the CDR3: TGCAGTGCTTACCTTCGAGGGGGTCGCGGGGAGCTGTTTTTT. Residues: CSAYLRGGRGELFF.

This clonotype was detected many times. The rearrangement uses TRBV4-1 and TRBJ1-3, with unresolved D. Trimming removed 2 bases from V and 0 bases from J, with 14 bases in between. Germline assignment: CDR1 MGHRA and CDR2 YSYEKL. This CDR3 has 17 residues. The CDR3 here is CASSQWLGLNSGNTIYF. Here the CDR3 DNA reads TGCGCCAGCAGCCAATGGCTGGGCCTGAACTCTGGAAACACCATATATTTT.

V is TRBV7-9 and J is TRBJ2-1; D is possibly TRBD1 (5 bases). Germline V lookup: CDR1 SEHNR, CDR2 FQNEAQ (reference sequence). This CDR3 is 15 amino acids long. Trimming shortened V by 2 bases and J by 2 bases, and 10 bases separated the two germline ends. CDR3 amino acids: CASSLQGPPYNEQFF. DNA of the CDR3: TGTGCCAGCAGCTTACAGGGCCCTCCCTACAATGAGCAGTTCTTC.

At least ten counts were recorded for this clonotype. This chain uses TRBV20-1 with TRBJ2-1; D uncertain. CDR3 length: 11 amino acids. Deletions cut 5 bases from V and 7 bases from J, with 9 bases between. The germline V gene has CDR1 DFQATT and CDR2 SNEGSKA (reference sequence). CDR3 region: CSALPRNEQFF. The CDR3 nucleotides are TGCAGTGCTCTCCCAAGGAATGAGCAGTTCTTC.

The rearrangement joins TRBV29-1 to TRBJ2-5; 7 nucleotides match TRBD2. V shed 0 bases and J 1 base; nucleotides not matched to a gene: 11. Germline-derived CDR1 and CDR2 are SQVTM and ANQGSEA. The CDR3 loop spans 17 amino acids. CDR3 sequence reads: CSVEDRASGVLQETQYF. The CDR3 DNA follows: TGCAGCGTTGAAGATCGGGCTAGCGGTGTCCTCCAAGAGACCCAGTACTTC.

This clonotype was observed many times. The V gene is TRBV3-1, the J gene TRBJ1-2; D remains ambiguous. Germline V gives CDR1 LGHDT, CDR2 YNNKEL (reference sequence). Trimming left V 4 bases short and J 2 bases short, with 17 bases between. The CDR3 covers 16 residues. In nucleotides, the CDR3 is TGTGCCAGCAGCCTCCGGGAAGAGATATTGAACTATGGCTACACCTTC. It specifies CASSLREEILNYGYTF.

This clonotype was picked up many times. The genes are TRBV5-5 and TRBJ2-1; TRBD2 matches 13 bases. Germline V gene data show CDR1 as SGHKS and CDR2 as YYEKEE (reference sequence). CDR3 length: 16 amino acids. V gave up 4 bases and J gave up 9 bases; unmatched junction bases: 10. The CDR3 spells CASSTNGLAGVSEQFF. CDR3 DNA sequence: TGTGCCAGCAGCACAAATGGACTAGCGGGAGTTAGTGAGCAGTTCTTC.

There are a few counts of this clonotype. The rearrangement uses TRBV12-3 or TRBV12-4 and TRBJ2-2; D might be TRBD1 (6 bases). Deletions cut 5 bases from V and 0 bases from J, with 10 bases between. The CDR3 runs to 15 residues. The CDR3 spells CASSRTEANTGELFF. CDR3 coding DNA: TGTGCCAGCAGTCGGACAGAGGCGAACACCGGGGAGCTGTTTTTT.

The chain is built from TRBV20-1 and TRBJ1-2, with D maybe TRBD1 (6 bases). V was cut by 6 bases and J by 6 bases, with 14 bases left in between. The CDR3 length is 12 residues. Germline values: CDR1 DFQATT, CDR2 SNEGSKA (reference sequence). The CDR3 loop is CSAARGGDGYTF. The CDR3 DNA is TGCAGTGCCGCAAGGGGGGGCGATGGCTACACCTTC.

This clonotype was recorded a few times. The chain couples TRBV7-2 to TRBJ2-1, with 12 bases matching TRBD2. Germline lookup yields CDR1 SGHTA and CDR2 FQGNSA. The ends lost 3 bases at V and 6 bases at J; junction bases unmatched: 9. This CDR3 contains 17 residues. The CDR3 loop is CASSLIASGRATNEQFF. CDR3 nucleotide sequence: TGTGCCAGCAGCTTGATCGCTAGCGGGAGGGCCACCAATGAGCAGTTCTTC.

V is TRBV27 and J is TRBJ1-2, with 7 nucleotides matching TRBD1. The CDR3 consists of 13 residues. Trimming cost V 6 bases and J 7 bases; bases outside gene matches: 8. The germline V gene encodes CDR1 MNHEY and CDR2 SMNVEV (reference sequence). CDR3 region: CASRIGTAGGYTF. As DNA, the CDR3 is TGTGCCAGCAGGATAGGGACAGCTGGTGGCTACACCTTC.

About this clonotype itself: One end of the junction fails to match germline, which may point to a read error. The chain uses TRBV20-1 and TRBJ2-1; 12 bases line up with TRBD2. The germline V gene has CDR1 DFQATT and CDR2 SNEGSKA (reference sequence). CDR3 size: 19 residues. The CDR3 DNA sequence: TGCTGTGCTAGAGATCGTAGTGGGCTAGCGGGAGGGCCCGACAATGAGCAGTTCTTC. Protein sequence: CCARDRSGLAGGPDNEQFF.

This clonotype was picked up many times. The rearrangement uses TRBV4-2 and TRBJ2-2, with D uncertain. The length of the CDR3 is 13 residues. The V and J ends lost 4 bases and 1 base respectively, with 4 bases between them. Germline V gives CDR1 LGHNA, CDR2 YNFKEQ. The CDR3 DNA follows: TGTGCCAGCAGCCGAGGGAACACCGGGGAGCTGTTTTTT. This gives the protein CASSRGNTGELFF.

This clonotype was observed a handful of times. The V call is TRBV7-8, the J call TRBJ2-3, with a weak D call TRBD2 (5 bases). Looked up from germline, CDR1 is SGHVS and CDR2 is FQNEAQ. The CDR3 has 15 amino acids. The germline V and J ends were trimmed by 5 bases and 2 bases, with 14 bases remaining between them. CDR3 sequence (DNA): TGTGCCAGCAGCCTCGACCTAGCATTCACAGATACGCAGTATTTT. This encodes CASSLDLAFTDTQYF.

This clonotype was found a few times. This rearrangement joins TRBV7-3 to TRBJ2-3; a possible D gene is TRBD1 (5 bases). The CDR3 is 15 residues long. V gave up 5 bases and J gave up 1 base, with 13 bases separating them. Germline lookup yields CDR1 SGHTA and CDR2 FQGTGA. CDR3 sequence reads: CASSQGAPGTDTQYF. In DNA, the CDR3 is TGTGCCAGCAGCCAAGGGGCCCCTGGCACAGATACGCAGTATTTT. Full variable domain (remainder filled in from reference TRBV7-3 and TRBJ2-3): GAGVSQTPSNKVTEKGKYVELRCDPISGHTALYWYRQSLGQGPEFLIYFQGTGAADDSGLPNDRFFAVRPEGSVSTLKIQRTERGDSAVYLCASSQGAPGTDTQYFGPGTRLTVL.

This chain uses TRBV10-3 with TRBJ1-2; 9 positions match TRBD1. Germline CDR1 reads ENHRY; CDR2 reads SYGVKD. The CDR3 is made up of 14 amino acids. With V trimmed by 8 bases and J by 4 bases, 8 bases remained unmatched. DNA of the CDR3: TGTGCCATCTTGGTCACAGGGGGCAGCTATGGCTACACCTTC. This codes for CAILVTGGSYGYTF.

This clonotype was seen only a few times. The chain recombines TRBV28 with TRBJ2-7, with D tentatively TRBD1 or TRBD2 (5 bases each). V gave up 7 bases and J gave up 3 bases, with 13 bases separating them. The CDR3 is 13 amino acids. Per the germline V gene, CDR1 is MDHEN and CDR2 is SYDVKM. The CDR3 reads CASKGRGHYEQYV. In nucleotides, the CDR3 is TGTGCCAGCAAGGGTCGGGGCCACTACGAGCAGTACGTC.

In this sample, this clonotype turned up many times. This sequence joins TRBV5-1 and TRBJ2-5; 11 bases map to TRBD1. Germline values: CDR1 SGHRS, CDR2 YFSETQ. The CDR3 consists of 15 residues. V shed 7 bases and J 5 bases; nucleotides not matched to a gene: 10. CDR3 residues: CASGPRTGGGETQYF. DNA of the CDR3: TGCGCCAGCGGACCCCGGACAGGGGGCGGGGAGACCCAGTACTTC.

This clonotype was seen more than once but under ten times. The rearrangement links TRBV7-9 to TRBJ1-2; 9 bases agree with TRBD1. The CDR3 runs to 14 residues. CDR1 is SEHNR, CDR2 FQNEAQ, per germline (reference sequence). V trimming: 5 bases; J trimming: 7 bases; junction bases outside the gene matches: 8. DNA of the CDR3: TGTGCCAGCAGCGACGGACAGGGGAACGTTGGCTACACCTTC. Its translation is CASSDGQGNVGYTF.

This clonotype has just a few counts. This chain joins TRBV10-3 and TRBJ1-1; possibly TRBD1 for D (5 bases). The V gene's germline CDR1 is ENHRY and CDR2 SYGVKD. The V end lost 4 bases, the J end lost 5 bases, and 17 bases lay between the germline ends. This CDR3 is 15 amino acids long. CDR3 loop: CAISGGDGWGTEAFF. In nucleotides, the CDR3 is TGTGCCATCAGTGGAGGCGACGGCTGGGGGACTGAAGCTTTCTTT.

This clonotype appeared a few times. CDR3 coding DNA: TGCGCCAGCAGCCCGTATGGGGGTTCCTACAATGAGCAGTTCTTC. This sequence encodes CASSPYGGSYNEQFF. This chain uses TRBV5-1 with TRBJ2-1, with D perhaps given as TRBD1 or TRBD2 (5 bases each). The V gene lost 4 bases and the J gene lost 1 base, with 12 bases spanning the gap. This CDR3 region has 15 residues. The germline CDR1 and CDR2 sequences are SGHRS and YFSETQ.

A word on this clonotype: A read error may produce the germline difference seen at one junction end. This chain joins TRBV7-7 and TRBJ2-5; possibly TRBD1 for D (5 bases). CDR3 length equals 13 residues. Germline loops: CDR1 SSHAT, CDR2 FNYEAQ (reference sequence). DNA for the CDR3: TGTGCTAGCAGCTTGGGGCACGAAGAGACCCAGTACTTC. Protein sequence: CASSLGHEETQYF.

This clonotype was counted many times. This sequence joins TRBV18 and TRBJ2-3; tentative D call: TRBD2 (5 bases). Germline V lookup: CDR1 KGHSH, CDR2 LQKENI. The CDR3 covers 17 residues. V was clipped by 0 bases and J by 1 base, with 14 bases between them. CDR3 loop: CASSPPMSARGTDTQYF. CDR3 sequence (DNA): TGTGCCAGCTCACCACCGATGAGCGCGAGGGGCACAGATACGCAGTATTTT.

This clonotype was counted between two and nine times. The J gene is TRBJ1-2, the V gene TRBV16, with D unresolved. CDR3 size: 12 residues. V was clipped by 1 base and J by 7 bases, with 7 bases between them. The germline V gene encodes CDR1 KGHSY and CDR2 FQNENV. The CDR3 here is CASSQFLSGYTF. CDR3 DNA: TGTGCCAGCAGCCAATTCTTGAGTGGCTACACCTTC.

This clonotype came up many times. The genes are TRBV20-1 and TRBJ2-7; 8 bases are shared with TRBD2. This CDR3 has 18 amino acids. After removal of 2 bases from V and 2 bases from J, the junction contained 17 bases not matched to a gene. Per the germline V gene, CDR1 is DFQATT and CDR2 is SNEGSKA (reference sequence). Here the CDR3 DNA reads TGCAGTGCTAGAACCGCACTGGGGGCGGGAGGCCAGCCCTACGAGCAGTACTTC. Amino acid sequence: CSARTALGAGGQPYEQYF.